This T cell receptor (beta chain) was profiled in a study of T cell responses to AZD1222 COVID-19 vaccine. Clones were read by immunoSEQ multiplex PCR, and TCRdb kept only the in-frame ones, dropping some. The sample records under 110,000 clones, roughly 87% being singletons. The CDR3 length is 16 residues. From germline, CDR1 is MGHDK and CDR2 SYGVNS. V lost 3 bases to trimming and J lost 3 bases, with 15 bases between them. This clone came up once. The chain couples TRBV25-1 to TRBJ1-5, with D tentatively TRBD1 (6 bases). The source material was peripheral blood, sampled on day 0 of AZD1222 vaccination. The TCR comes from an adult in good health. The CDR3 bases are TGTGCCAGCAGTGATACAGGGTGGGACAACAATCAGCCCCAGCATTTT. Translation: CASSDTGWDNNQPQHF.